This T cell receptor beta chain was profiled in a study of blood T cell repertoires in COVID-19. CDR1 is SGHRS and CDR2 is YFSETQ in the germline V gene. This CDR3 contains 14 residues. V dropped 0 bases and J dropped 10 bases, with 14 bases sitting between them. Authors' analysis steps: The assay estimated nucleated cells by amplifying reference gene primers. This table comes from immunoSEQ multiplex PCR, and its TCRdb copy is limited to in-frame clones, with some not included. That table supplies the V and J calls and clone size; D and trimming were determined from the DNA. The sample yields some 190,000 clones, around nine tenths seen once.

The sequenced material came from peripheral blood. The V call is TRBV5-1, the J call TRBJ2-1; D remains unclear. This TCR came from a man younger than 30 with active or convalescent COVID-19. The CDR3 DNA reads as TGCGCCAGCAGCTTGGCGTCGTTAATGAGCGAGCAGTTCTTC. As protein: CASSLASLMSEQFF.